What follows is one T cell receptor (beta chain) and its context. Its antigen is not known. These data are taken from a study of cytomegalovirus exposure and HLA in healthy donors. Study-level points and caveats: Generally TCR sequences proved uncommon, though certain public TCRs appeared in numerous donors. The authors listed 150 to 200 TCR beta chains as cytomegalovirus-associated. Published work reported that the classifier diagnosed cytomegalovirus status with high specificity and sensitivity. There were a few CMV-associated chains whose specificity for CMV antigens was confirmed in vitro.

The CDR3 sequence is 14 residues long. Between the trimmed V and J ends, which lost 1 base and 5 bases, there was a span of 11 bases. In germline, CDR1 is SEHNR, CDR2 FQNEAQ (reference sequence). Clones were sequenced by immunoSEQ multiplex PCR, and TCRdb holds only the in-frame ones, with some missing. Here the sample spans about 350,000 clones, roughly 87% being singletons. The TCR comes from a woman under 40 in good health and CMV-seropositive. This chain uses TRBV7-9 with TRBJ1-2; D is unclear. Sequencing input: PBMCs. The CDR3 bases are TGTGCCAGCAGCTTAGGAGGAGACGAGTATGGCTACACCTTC. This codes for CASSLGGDEYGYTF.